These 3 T cell receptor beta chains were all obtained from the same sample, sequenced in a study of patients and donors after allogeneic stem cell transplantation. TCRdb passed the RT-PCR reads through MiXCR, listing each CDR3 protein once. The table lists around 23,000 distinct CDR3 sequences, 35% to 45% of them singletons. The sequencing sample was made of blood, either unsorted or a sorted T cell fraction (not recorded which). The receptors shown here come from a human donor who was either an allogeneic HSCT recipient or a stem cell or donor lymphocyte infusion donor (not recorded which). It is not recorded whose cells these are; they may come from a transplant donor.

V is TRBV10-3 and J is TRBJ1-2; 7 bases match TRBD1. CDR3 size: 15 residues. The ends lost 10 bases at V and 0 bases at J; junction bases unmatched: 11. The germline gives CDR1 ENHRY, CDR2 SYGVKD. CDR3 region: CATGDSWKANYGYTF. CDR3 sequence (DNA): TGTGCCACCGGGGACAGCTGGAAAGCTAACTATGGCTACACCTTC.

The chain joins TRBV5-5 to TRBJ1-2; maybe TRBD1 (5 bases). The CDR3 consists of 13 residues. Trimming cost V 0 bases and J 2 bases, with 5 bases left between them. CDR1 and CDR2 (germline): SGHKS, YYEKEE (reference sequence). CDR3 region: CASSLAGNYGYTF. The CDR3 DNA is TGTGCCAGCAGCTTGGCAGGGAACTATGGCTACACCTTC. Using reference TRBV5-5 and TRBJ1-2 for the parts outside the CDR3, the full variable domain is DAGVTQSPTHLIKTRGQQVTLRCSPISGHKSVSWYQQVLGQGPQFIFQYYEKEERGRGNFPDRFSARQFPNYSSELNVNALLLGDSALYLCASSLAGNYGYTFGSGTRLTVV.

The V call is TRBV25-1, the J call TRBJ1-6; the D gene is possibly TRBD1 (5 bases). The CDR3 has 14 residues. The V gene lost 8 bases and the J gene lost 10 bases, with 18 bases spanning the gap. Germline values: CDR1 MGHDK, CDR2 SYGVNS. In DNA, the CDR3 is TGTGCCAGCGCCGGTCAGGGTATGGAATCACCCCTCCACTTT. It yields the protein CASAGQGMESPLHF.